This T cell receptor beta chain was retrieved from a study of cytomegalovirus exposure and HLA in healthy donors. 60 Vbeta and 13 Jbeta primers were used in PCR. Assay: immunoSEQ multiplex PCR; the TCRdb copy retains only in-frame clones and omits some. The data contain 95,000 to 150,000 clones, 10% of them singletons. The V segment lost 0 bases and the J segment 3 bases; nucleotides outside the gene matches: 14. Germline CDR1 GTSNPN, CDR2 SVGIG (reference sequence). The CDR3 has 18 residues. This clone was seen a few times. The sample consisted of PBMCs. This clonotype originated in a woman aged 18-29 years in good health and CMV-seropositive. The J gene is TRBJ2-1, the V gene TRBV30, with TRBD2 identical over 7 bases. The DNA for the CDR3 is TGTGCCTGGAGTGTCTCGGGGGAGGGGCCCTTTTACTACAATGAGCAGTTCTTC. This encodes CAWSVSGEGPFYYNEQFF.